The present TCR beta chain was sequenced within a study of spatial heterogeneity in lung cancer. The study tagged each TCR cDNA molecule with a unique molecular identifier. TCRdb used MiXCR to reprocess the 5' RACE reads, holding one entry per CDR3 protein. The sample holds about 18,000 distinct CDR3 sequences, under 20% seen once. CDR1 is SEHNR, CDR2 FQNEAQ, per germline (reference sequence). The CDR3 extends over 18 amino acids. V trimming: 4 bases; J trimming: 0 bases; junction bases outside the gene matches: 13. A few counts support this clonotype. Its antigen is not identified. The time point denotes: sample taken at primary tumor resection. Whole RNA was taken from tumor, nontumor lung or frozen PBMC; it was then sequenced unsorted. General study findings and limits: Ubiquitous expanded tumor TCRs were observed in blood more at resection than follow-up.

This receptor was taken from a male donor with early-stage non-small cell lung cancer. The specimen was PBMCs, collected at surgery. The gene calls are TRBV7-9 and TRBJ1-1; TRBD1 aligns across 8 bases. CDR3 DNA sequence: TGTGCCAGCAGCTCAAAGGGACAGGCCAGGGAGATGAACACTGAAGCTTTCTTT. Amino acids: CASSSKGQAREMNTEAFF. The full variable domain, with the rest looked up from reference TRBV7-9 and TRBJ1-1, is DTGVSQNPRHKITKRGQNVTFRCDPISEHNRLYWYRQTLGQGPEFLTYFQNEAQLEKSRLLSDRFSAERPKGSFSTLEIQRTEQGDSAMYLCASSSKGQAREMNTEAFFGQGTRLTVV.